Below, 22 T cell receptor beta chains from the same sample are listed, as sequenced in a study of beta chain features in type 1 diabetes. Since all of the isolated RNA was reverse transcribed, expressed TCRB transcripts were what got sequenced. The data were produced by immunoSEQ multiplex PCR, yet TCRdb's version contains in-frame clones alone and is incomplete. The sample has over 150,000 clones; around 13% are singletons. Sequencing used central memory CD4+ T cells from blood. All receptors come from a woman under 30 in good health.

This clone has only a few counts. The chain has TRBV27 and TRBJ2-2; TRBD2 is a possible D gene (7 bases). V lost 5 bases, J lost 13 bases, and 23 bases lay in between. CDR1 and CDR2 from the germline V gene are MNHEY and SMNVEV (reference sequence). The CDR3 length is 15 residues. The CDR3 DNA sequence: TGTGCCAGCAGTCCTAGCCTAGGGGGGGCCCTAGGGCTGTTTTTT. This translates into CASSPSLGGALGLFF.

This chain joins TRBV5-1 and TRBJ2-5; weak D call: TRBD2 (6 bases). The germline CDR1 and CDR2 sequences are SGHRS and YFSETQ. The CDR3 has 16 residues. Trimming left V 0 bases short and J 0 bases short, with 12 bases between. For the CDR3, the DNA is TGCGCCAGCAGCTTGGCCAGTAGCGGTTACCAAGAGACCCAGTACTTC. Its protein is CASSLASSGYQETQYF.

This clone was seen a handful of times. The chain is built from TRBV27 and TRBJ2-3; D possibly corresponds to TRBD1 (6 bases). Trimming took off 7 bases at V and 0 bases at J, with 11 bases between the two ends. The germline gives CDR1 MNHEY, CDR2 SMNVEV (reference sequence). The CDR3 is made up of 14 amino acids. The CDR3 here is CASIKQGSTDTQYF. In DNA, the CDR3 is TGTGCCAGCATTAAACAGGGTAGCACAGATACGCAGTATTTT.

There are a few counts of this clone. The chain joins TRBV28 to TRBJ2-6, with D possibly matching TRBD1 (5 bases). The CDR3 consists of 15 residues. Trimming removed 6 bases from V and 1 base from J, with 10 bases in between. CDR1 and CDR2 (germline): MDHEN, SYDVKM. Written as DNA, the CDR3 is TGTGCCAGCAGACAGGTCATTTCTGGGGCCAACGTCCTGACTTTC. Residues: CASRQVISGANVLTF.

The chain carries TRBV27 and TRBJ2-7, with D perhaps matching TRBD1 (6 bases). Germline CDR1 and CDR2: MNHEY and SMNVEV (reference sequence). With 6 bases removed from V and 5 bases from J, the gap between germline ends came to 11 bases. This CDR3 is built from 12 residues. This CDR3 reads CASRNTGHEQYF. The CDR3 coding sequence is TGTGCCAGCAGAAACACAGGGCACGAGCAGTACTTC.

This clone was picked up a small number of times. This rearrangement joins TRBV28 to TRBJ1-4; 8 bases fit TRBD1. Germline assignment: CDR1 MDHEN and CDR2 SYDVKM. V gave up 4 bases and J gave up 8 bases; unmatched junction bases: 9. The CDR3 runs to 15 residues. CDR3 residues: CASSSSGTGREKLFF. The CDR3 bases are TGTGCCAGCAGTTCATCCGGGACAGGTCGGGAAAAACTGTTTTTT.

This clone was seen only a few times. The chain combines TRBV5-1 with TRBJ2-2; TRBD1 aligns across 8 bases. Germline CDR1 and CDR2: SGHRS and YFSETQ. V dropped 1 base and J dropped 2; count of bases not matched to a gene: 4. The CDR3 spans 16 residues. The CDR3 region has the DNA TGCGCCAGCAGCTTGAACGGACAGGGAAACACCGGGGAGCTGTTTTTT. Its protein is CASSLNGQGNTGELFF.

The table lists this clone with a few counts. This rearrangement joins TRBV5-4 to TRBJ2-7, with D possibly being TRBD2 (6 bases). CDR3 length equals 14 residues. Germline-derived CDR1 and CDR2 are SGHNT and YYREEE (reference sequence). Trimming removed 4 bases from V and 6 bases from J, with 17 bases in between. The CDR3 region is CASSGKPRGIEQYF. CDR3 nucleotide sequence: TGTGCCAGCAGCGGTAAGCCTCGGGGGATCGAGCAGTACTTC.

V and J are TRBV2 and TRBJ2-1; tentative D call: TRBD2 (5 bases). V gave up 5 bases and J gave up 2 bases, with 10 bases separating them. The CDR3 runs to 14 residues. Germline V gene sequence: CDR1 SNHLY, CDR2 FYNNEI. CDR3 loop: CASSRGMAYNEQFF. In DNA, the CDR3 is TGTGCCAGCAGTAGAGGGATGGCCTACAATGAGCAGTTCTTC.

This chain connects TRBV5-1 to TRBJ2-2, with 7 nucleotides matching TRBD2. CDR1 and CDR2 from the germline V gene are SGHRS and YFSETQ. The V and J ends lost 4 bases and 9 bases, in that order; junction bases with no gene match: 9. The CDR3 runs 14 residues. Here the CDR3 reads CASSPAGQPRELFF. The CDR3 DNA reads TGCGCCAGCAGCCCAGCGGGGCAACCTAGGGAGCTGTTTTTT.

The chain is built from TRBV30 and TRBJ2-1; 7 bases agree with TRBD1. The germline V gene encodes CDR1 GTSNPN and CDR2 SVGIG (reference sequence). The ends lost 6 bases at V and 6 bases at J; junction bases unmatched: 11. This CDR3 is 14 amino acids long. The CDR3 DNA is TGTGCCTGCCCTAAGCCCGCAGGGGGCAATGAGCAGTTCTTC. This codes for CACPKPAGGNEQFF. The full variable domain, with the rest looked up from reference TRBV30 and TRBJ2-1, is SQTIHQWPATLVQPVGSPLSLECTVEGTSNPNLYWYRQAAGRGLQLLFYSVGIGQISSEVPQNLSASRPQDRQFILSSKKLLLSDSGFYLCACPKPAGGNEQFFGPGTRLTVL.

This clone occurred a few times. The V gene is TRBV4-2, the J gene TRBJ2-7; 16 nucleotides line up with TRBD2. The germline V gene has CDR1 LGHNA and CDR2 YNFKEQ. V lost 0 bases, J lost 7 bases, and 9 bases stayed unmatched. The CDR3 has 18 amino acids. The CDR3 region is CASSQEGLAGGPPVEQYF. The CDR3 nucleotides read TGTGCCAGCAGCCAAGAGGGACTAGCGGGAGGGCCGCCAGTAGAGCAGTACTTC.

The chain joins TRBV5-4 to TRBJ2-7; D uncertain. V lost 0 bases to trimming and J lost 0 bases, with 10 bases between them. The CDR3 has 15 amino acids. Germline lookup yields CDR1 SGHNT and CDR2 YYREEE (reference sequence). CDR3 nucleotide sequence: TGTGCCAGCAGCTTGGGTGGCGGTCTCTCCTACGAGCAGTACTTC. Its protein product is CASSLGGGLSYEQYF.

This clone turned up a few times. This sequence joins TRBV28 and TRBJ2-7; the D is unclear. In germline, CDR1 is MDHEN, CDR2 SYDVKM. V was cut by 5 bases and J by 6 bases, with 8 bases left in between. This CDR3 comprises 11 residues. CDR3 sequence reads: CASSLTREQYF. In nucleotides, the CDR3 is TGTGCCAGCAGTCTTACTCGCGAGCAGTACTTC.

This clone was detected a few times. V usage is TRBV7-9 and J usage is TRBJ2-3, with a possible D match to TRBD2 (5 bases). CDR3 length: 15 amino acids. Trimming removed 6 bases from V and 0 bases from J, with 13 bases in between. The V gene's germline CDR1 is SEHNR and CDR2 FQNEAQ (reference sequence). CDR3 protein: CASSPRSGSTDTQYF. The DNA of the CDR3 is TGTGCCAGCAGTCCAAGGAGCGGTAGCACAGATACGCAGTATTTT.

This chain uses TRBV29-1 with TRBJ1-1; D gene ambiguous. This CDR3 contains 9 residues. The germline V gene encodes CDR1 SQVTM and CDR2 ANQGSEA. The V end was cut by 3 bases, the J end by 11 bases, with 7 bases between. CDR3 sequence reads: CSVEESAFF. The CDR3 bases are TGCAGCGTTGAGGAGTCGGCTTTCTTT.

This chain uses TRBV29-1 with TRBJ2-7; 10 bases are shared with TRBD1. In germline, CDR1 is SQVTM, CDR2 ANQGSEA. The CDR3 is made up of 12 amino acids. V shed 6 bases, J shed 3 bases, and the junction held 2 bases outside the gene matches. The CDR3 is CSVWTGGYEQYF. CDR3 sequence (DNA): TGCAGCGTGTGGACAGGGGGCTACGAGCAGTACTTC.

This clone was seen a handful of times. The rearrangement joins TRBV5-1 to TRBJ2-7; tentative D call: TRBD2 (6 bases). Trimming removed 3 bases from V and 1 base from J, with 11 bases in between. The germline V gene encodes CDR1 SGHRS and CDR2 YFSETQ. The CDR3 has 14 residues. CDR3 region: CASSWGLGSYEQYF. The CDR3, as DNA: TGCGCCAGCAGCTGGGGACTGGGATCCTACGAGCAGTACTTC.

The V call is TRBV28, the J call TRBJ2-7; D is possibly TRBD2 (7 bases). Germline-derived CDR1 and CDR2 are MDHEN and SYDVKM. Trimming cost V 8 bases and J 1 base, with 9 bases left between them. The CDR3 is 12 residues long. CDR3 in DNA: TGTGCCAGCCGGGGGGCTTCCTACGAGCAGTACTTC. This translates into CASRGASYEQYF. Full variable domain (rest looked up from reference TRBV28 and TRBJ2-7): DVKVTQSSRYLVKRTGEKVFLECVQDMDHENMFWYRQDPGLGLRLIYFSYDVKMKEKGDIPEGYSVSREKKERFSLILESASTNQTSMYLCASRGASYEQYFGPGTRLTVT.

The chain uses TRBV28 and TRBJ2-4; TRBD2 might be the D (6 bases). The length of the CDR3 is 13 residues. Germline V gene sequence: CDR1 MDHEN, CDR2 SYDVKM. Trimming took off 2 bases at V and 7 bases at J, with 9 bases between the two ends. The CDR3 loop is CASSLPGLNIQYF. CDR3 bases: TGTGCCAGCAGTTTACCGGGACTGAACATTCAGTACTTC.

There are a few counts of this clone. Here the CDR3 DNA reads TGTGCCAGCAGCTTAGGCAGTCGGAATGCGCGGGAGAGGAGGCAGTACTTC. This encodes CASSLGSRNARERRQYF. The chain couples TRBV11-1 to TRBJ2-7, with 7 bases aligning to TRBD2. Germline V CDR1 and CDR2: SGHAT, FQDESV (reference sequence). V trimming: 1 base; J trimming: 9 bases; junction bases outside the gene matches: 18. The CDR3 has 17 amino acids.

V is TRBV2 and J is TRBJ2-7; 8 nucleotides match TRBD1. This CDR3 is built from 15 residues. Germline CDR1 is SNHLY and CDR2 is FYNNEI. After removal of 1 base from V and 5 bases from J, the junction contained 7 bases not matched to a gene. The CDR3: CASSEDRGVIDEQYF. The CDR3 coding sequence is TGTGCCAGCAGTGAAGACAGGGGGGTAATCGACGAGCAGTACTTC.